The 8 T cell receptor beta chains below all came from one sample that was sequenced in a study of T cell responses to AZD1222 COVID-19 vaccine. This table comes from immunoSEQ multiplex PCR, and its TCRdb copy is limited to in-frame clones, with some not included. The sample carries some 150,000 clones, around nine tenths recorded once. Source: peripheral blood, taken on day 0 of AZD1222 vaccination. These receptors were collected from an adult in good health.

The rearrangement links TRBV18 to TRBJ1-2; perhaps TRBD1 as D (5 bases). Germline loops: CDR1 KGHSH, CDR2 LQKENI. Trimming left V 2 bases short and J 7 bases short, with 11 bases between. The CDR3 loop spans 13 amino acids. CDR3 DNA sequence: TGTGCCAGCTCACCAACGGGGCTCGGTGGCTACACCTTC. Translating it yields CASSPTGLGGYTF.

The rearrangement links TRBV6-4 to TRBJ2-2; D gene ambiguous. The CDR3 consists of 16 residues. Deletions cut 5 bases from V and 2 bases from J, with 15 bases between. From germline, CDR1 is MRHNA and CDR2 SNTAGT. CDR3 sequence (DNA): TGTGCCAGCAGTTGGGGTGGCCCCACCAACACCGGGGAGCTGTTTTTT. It is translated as CASSWGGPTNTGELFF.

In its sample, this clone was seen a few times. The chain uses TRBV18 and TRBJ2-7; TRBD1 aligns across 10 bases. This CDR3 is 15 amino acids long. V was pared by 2 bases and J by 4 bases, with 5 bases of the junction left unmatched. The V gene's germline CDR1 is KGHSH and CDR2 LQKENI. CDR3 nucleotides: TGTGCCAGCTCACCAATCCGGACAGGGGGTTACGAGCAGTACTTC. It specifies CASSPIRTGGYEQYF.

CDR3: CASSLQLGWAGDWANEKLFF. CDR3 DNA sequence: TGTGCCAGCAGCTTACAGCTGGGGTGGGCAGGGGATTGGGCTAATGAAAAACTGTTTTTT. This chain uses TRBV7-8 with TRBJ1-4; tentative D call: TRBD1 (6 bases). Looked up from germline, CDR1 is SGHVS and CDR2 is FQNEAQ. V was trimmed by 2 bases and J by 3 bases, leaving 25 bases between them. The CDR3 has 20 residues.

The chain has TRBV10-3 and TRBJ1-2; D unresolved. Per germline, CDR1 ENHRY and CDR2 SYGVKD. This CDR3 spans 13 amino acids. Trimming pared 6 bases from V and 6 bases from J, leaving 14 bases between. The CDR3 DNA sequence: TGTGCCATCAGCGCTGATGGTATCAATGGCTACACCTTC. It specifies CAISADGINGYTF.

V and J are TRBV19 and TRBJ2-1; 10 nucleotides agree with TRBD2. The CDR3 consists of 18 residues. Trimming at V came to 5 bases and at J to 5 bases, leaving 15 bases not matched to a gene. Germline CDR1 and CDR2: LNHDA and SQIVND (reference sequence). CDR3 sequence reads: CASSALPTSGIVHNEQFF. The CDR3 nucleotides are TGTGCCAGTAGTGCCCTTCCCACTAGCGGGATCGTCCACAATGAGCAGTTCTTC.

Sample share makes this clone medium-sized (0.01 to 0.1%). The chain combines TRBV30 with TRBJ2-1, with unresolved D. Per the germline V gene, CDR1 is GTSNPN and CDR2 is SVGIG (reference sequence). The CDR3 contains 14 residues. V was cut by 0 bases and J by 4 bases, with 10 bases left in between. DNA for the CDR3: TGTGCCTGGAGTGTTAGGCTAGAGTACAATGAGCAGTTCTTC. This encodes CAWSVRLEYNEQFF.

The genes are TRBV5-6 and TRBJ1-4, with no clear D. Germline CDR1 SGHDT, CDR2 YYEEEE. The CDR3 is made up of 15 amino acids. V lost 3 bases and J lost 5, with 14 bases in between. DNA of the CDR3: TGTGCCAGCAGCTCCCGAGGAGGGATCAATGAAAAACTGTTTTTT. It codes for CASSSRGGINEKLFF.